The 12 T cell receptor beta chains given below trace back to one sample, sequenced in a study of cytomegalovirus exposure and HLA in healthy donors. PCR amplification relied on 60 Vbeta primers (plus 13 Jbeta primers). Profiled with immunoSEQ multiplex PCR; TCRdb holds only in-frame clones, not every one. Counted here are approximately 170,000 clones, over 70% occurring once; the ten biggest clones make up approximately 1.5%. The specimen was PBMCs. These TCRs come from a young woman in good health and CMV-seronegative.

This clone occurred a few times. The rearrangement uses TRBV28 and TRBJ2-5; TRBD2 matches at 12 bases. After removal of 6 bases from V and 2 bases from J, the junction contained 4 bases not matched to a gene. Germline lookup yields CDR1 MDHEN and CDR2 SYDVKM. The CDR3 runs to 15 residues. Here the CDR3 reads CASRSSGGVQETQYF. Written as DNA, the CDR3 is TGTGCCAGCAGATCTAGCGGGGGGGTTCAAGAGACCCAGTACTTC.

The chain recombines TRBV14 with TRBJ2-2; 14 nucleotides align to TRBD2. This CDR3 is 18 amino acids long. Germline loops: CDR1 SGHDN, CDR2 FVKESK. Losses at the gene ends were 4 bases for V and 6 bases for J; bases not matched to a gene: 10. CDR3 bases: TGTGCCAGCAGCCTCCTCTCGGGACTAGCGGGAGTTGCCGGGGAGCTGTTTTTT. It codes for CASSLLSGLAGVAGELFF.

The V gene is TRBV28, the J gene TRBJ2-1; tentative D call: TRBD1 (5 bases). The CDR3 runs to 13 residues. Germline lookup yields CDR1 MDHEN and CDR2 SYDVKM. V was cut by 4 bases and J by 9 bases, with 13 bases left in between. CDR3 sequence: CASSSRQLGEQFF. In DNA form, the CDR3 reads TGTGCCAGCAGTTCCCGACAGTTGGGTGAGCAGTTCTTC.

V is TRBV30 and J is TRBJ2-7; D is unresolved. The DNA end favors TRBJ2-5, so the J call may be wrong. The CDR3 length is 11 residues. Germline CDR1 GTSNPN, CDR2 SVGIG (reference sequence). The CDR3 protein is CAWSARETQYF. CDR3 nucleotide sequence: TGTGCCTGGAGTGCGAGGGAGACCCAGTACTTC.

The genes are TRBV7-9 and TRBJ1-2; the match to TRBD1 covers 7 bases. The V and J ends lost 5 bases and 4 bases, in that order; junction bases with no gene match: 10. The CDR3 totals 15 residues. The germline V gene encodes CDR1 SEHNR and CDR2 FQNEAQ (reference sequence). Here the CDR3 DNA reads TGTGCCAGCAGCGTAGGGACAGCTACCACCTATGGCTACACCTTC. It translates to CASSVGTATTYGYTF.

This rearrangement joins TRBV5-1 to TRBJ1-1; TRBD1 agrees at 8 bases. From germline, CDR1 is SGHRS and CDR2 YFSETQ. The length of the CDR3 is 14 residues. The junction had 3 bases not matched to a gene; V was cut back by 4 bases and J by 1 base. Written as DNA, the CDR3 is TGCGCCAGCAGCGTGGGACAGGCGAACACTGAAGCTTTCTTT. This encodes CASSVGQANTEAFF.

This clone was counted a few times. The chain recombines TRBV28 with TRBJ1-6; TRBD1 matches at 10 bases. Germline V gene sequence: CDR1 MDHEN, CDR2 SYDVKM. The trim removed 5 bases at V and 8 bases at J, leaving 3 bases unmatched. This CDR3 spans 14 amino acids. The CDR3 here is CASSLGTGDSPLHF. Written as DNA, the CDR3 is TGTGCCAGCAGTCTCGGGACAGGGGATTCACCCCTCCACTTT.

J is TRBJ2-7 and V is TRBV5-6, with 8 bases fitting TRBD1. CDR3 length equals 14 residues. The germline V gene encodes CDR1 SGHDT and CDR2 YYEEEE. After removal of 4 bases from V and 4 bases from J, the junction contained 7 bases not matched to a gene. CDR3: CASSTTGVPYEQYF. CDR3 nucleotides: TGTGCCAGCAGCACGACAGGGGTCCCGTACGAGCAGTACTTC.

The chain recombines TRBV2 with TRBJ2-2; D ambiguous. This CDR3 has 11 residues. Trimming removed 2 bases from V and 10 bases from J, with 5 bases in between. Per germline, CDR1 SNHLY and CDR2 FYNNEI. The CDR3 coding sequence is TGTGCCAGCAGTGAAAAGCCGGAGCTGTTTTTT. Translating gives CASSEKPELFF.

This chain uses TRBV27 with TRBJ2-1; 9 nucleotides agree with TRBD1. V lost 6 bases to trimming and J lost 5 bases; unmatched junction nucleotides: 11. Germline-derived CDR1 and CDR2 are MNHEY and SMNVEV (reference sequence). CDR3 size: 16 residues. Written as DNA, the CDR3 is TGTGCCAGCAGCGTGGACCGGACAGGGGTACACAATGAGCAGTTCTTC. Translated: CASSVDRTGVHNEQFF.

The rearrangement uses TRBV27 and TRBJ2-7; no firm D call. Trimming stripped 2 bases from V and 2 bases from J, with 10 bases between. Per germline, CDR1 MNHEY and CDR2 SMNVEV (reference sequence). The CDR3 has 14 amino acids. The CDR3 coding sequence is TGTGCCAGCAGTTTAAAGCCGGTCGCCTACGAGCAGTACTTC. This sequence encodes CASSLKPVAYEQYF.

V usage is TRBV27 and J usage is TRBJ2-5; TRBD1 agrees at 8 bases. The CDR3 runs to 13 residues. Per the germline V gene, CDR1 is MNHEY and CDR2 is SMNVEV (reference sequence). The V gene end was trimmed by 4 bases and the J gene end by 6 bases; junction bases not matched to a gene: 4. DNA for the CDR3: TGTGCCAGCAGTTCCTGGACAGGGAAGACCCAGTACTTC. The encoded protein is CASSSWTGKTQYF.